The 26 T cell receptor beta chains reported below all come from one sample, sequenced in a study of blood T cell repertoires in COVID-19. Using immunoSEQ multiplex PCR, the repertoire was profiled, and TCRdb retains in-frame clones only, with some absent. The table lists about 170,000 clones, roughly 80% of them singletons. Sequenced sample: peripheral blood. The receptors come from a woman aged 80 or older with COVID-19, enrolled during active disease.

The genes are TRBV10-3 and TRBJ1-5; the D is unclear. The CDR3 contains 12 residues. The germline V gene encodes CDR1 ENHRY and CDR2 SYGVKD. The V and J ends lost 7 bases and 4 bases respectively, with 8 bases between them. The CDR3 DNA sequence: TGTGCCATCAAGGCGGATAATCAGCCCCAGCATTTT. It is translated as CAIKADNQPQHF.

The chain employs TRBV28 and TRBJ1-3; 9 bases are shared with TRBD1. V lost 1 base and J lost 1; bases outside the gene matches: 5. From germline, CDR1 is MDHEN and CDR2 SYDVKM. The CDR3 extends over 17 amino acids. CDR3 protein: CASSLSGTGISGNTIYF. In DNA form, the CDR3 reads TGTGCCAGCAGTTTATCCGGGACAGGGATTTCTGGAAACACCATATATTTT.

CDR3 amino acids: CASSYGAVSNQPQHF. The CDR3 nucleotides read TGTGCCAGCAGTTACGGGGCAGTTAGCAATCAGCCCCAGCATTTT. The V gene is TRBV6-2 or TRBV6-3, the J gene TRBJ1-5, with D possibly TRBD1 on 5 matching bases. V lost 2 bases, J lost 0 bases, and 8 bases lay in between. CDR1 MNHEY and CDR2 SVGEGT come from the germline V gene. The CDR3 covers 15 residues.

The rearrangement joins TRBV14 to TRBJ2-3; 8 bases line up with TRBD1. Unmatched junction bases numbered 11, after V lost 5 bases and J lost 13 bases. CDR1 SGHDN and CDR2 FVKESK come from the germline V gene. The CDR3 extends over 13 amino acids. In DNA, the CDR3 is TGTGCCAGCAGCTTGAGTATGGGGGACAGGAAGTATTTT. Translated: CASSLSMGDRKYF.

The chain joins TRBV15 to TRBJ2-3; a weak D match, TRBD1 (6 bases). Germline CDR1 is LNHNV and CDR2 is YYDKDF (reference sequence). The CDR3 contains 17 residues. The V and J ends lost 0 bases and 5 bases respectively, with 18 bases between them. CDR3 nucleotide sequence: TGTGCCACCAGCAGAGATGCCGCCACAGGGTTCGGAGATACGCAGTATTTT. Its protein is CATSRDAATGFGDTQYF. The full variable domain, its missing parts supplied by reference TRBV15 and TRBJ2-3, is DAMVIQNPRYQVTQFGKPVTLSCSQTLNHNVMYWYQQKSSQAPKLLFHYYDKDFNNEADTPDNFQSRRPNTSFCFLDIRSPGLGDTAMYLCATSRDAATGFGDTQYFGPGTRLTVL.

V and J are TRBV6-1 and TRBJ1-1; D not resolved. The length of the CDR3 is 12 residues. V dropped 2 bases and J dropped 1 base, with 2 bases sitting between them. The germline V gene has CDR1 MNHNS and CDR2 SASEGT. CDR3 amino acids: CASSEQNTEAFF. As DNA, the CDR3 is TGTGCCAGCAGTGAACAGAACACTGAAGCTTTCTTT.

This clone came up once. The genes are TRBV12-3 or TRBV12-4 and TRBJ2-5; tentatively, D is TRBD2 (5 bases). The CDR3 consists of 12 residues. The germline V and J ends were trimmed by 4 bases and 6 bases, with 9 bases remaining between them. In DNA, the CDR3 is TGTGCCAGCAGTTGGACTGTGAAGACCCAGTACTTC. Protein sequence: CASSWTVKTQYF.

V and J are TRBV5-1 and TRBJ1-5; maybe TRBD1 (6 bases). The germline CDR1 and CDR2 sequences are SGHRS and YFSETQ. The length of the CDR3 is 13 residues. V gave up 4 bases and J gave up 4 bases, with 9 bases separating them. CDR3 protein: CASSTGTNQPQHF. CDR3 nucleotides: TGCGCCAGCAGCACCGGGACAAATCAGCCCCAGCATTTT.

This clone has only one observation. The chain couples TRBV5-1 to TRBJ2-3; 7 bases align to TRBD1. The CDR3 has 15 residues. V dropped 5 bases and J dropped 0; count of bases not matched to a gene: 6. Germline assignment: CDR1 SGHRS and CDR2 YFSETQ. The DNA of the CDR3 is TGCGCCAGCAGGAGTCAGGGGGAAAGCACAGATACGCAGTATTTT. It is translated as CASRSQGESTDTQYF.

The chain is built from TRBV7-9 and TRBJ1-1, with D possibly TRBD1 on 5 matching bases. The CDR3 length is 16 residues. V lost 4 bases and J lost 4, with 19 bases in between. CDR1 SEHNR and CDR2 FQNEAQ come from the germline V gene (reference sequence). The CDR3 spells CASSSQGVGGGTEAFF. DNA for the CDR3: TGTGCCAGCAGCTCCCAGGGCGTGGGCGGGGGCACTGAAGCTTTCTTT.

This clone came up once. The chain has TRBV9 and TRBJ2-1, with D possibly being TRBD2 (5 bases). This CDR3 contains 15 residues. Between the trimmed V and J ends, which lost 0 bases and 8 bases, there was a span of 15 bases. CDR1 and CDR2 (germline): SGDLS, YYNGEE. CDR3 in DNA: TGTGCCAGCAGCGTAGCTTCGATTTTCGGGGATGAGCAGTTCTTC. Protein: CASSVASIFGDEQFF.

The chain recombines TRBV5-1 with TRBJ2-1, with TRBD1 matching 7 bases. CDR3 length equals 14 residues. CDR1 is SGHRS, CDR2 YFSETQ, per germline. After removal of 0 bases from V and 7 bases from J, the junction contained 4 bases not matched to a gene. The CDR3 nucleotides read TGCGCCAGCAGCTTGGGGGACAGAGCGAATGAGCAGTTCTTC. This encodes CASSLGDRANEQFF.

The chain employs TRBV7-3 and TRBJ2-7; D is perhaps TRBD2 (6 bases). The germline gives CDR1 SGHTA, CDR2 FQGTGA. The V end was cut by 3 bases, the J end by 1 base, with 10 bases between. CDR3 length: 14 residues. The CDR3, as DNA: TGTGCCAGCAGCTTCACCGGGACTTCCTACGAGCAGTACTTC. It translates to CASSFTGTSYEQYF.

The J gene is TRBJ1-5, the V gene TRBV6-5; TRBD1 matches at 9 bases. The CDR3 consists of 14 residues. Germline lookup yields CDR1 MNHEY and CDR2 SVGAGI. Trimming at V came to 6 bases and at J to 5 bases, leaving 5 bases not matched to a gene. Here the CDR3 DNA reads TGTGCCAGCAGCACAGGGGGCTCCGATCAGCCCCAGCATTTT. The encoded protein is CASSTGGSDQPQHF.

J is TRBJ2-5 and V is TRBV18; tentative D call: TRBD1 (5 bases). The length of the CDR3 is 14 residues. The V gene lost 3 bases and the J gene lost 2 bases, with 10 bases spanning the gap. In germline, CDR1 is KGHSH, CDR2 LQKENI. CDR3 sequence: CASSPAGLQETQYF. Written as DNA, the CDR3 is TGTGCCAGCTCACCCGCAGGGTTGCAAGAGACCCAGTACTTC.

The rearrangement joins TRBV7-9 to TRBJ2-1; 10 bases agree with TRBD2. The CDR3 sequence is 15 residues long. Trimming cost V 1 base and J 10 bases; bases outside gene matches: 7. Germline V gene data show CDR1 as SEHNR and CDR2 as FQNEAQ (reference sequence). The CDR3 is CASSLVLAGVEEQFF. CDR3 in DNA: TGTGCCAGCAGCTTAGTTCTAGCGGGAGTAGAGGAGCAGTTCTTC.

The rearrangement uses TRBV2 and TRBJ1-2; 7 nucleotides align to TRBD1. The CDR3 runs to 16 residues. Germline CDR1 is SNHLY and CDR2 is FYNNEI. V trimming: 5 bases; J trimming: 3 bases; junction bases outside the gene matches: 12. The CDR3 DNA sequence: TGTGCCAGCAGTAGCCTCCGGGACAGCCCAGACTATGGCTACACCTTC. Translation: CASSSLRDSPDYGYTF. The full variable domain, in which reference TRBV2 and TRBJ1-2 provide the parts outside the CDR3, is EPEVTQTPSHQVTQMGQEVILRCVPISNHLYFYWYRQILGQKVEFLVSFYNNEISEKSEIFDDQFSVERPDGSNFTLKIRSTKLEDSAMYFCASSSLRDSPDYGYTFGSGTRLTVV.

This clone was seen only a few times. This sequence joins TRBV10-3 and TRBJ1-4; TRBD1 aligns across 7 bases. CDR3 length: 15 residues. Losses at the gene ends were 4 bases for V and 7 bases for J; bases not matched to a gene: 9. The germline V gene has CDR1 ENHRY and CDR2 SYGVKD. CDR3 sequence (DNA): TGTGCCATCAGTGCTCGGGAGGGGGCAATTGAAAAACTGTTTTTT. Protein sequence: CAISAREGAIEKLFF.

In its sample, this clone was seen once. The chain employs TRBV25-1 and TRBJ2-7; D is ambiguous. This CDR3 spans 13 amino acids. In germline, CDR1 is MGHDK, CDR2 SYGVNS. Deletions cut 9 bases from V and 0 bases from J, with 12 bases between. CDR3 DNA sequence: TGTGCCAGTAAAGAGAGTATCTCCTACGAGCAGTACTTC. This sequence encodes CASKESISYEQYF.

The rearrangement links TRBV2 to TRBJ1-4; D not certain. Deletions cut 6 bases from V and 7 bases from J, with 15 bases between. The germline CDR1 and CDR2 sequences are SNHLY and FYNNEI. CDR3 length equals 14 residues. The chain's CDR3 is CASSLNRGGEKLFF. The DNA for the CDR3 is TGTGCCAGCAGCCTCAACCGGGGTGGTGAAAAACTGTTTTTT.

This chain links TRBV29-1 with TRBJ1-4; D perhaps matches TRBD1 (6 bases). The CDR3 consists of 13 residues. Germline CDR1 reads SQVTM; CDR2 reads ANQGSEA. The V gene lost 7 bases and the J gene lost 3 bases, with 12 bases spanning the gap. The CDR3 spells CSARGTANEKLFF. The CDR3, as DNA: TGCAGCGCCAGGGGTACAGCTAATGAAAAACTGTTTTTT.

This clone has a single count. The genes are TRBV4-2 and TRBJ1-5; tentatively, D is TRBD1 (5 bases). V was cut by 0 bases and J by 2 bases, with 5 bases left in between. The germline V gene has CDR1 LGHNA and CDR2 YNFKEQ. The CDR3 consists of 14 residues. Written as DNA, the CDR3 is TGTGCCAGCAGCCAAGAACAGGGCAATCAGCCCCAGCATTTT. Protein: CASSQEQGNQPQHF.

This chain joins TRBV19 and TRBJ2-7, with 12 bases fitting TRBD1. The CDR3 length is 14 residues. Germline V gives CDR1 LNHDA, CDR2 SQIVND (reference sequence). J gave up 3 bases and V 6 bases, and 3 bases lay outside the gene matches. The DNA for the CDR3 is TGTGCCAGTAGCGGGACAGGGGGCTTCTACGAGCAGTACTTC. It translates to CASSGTGGFYEQYF.

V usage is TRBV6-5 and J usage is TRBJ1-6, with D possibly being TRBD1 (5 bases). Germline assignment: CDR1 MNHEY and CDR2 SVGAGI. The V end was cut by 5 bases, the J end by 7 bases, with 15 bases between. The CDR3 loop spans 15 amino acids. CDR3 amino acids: CASSTPGASNSPLHF. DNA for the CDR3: TGTGCCAGCAGTACCCCTGGGGCATCGAATTCACCCCTCCACTTT.

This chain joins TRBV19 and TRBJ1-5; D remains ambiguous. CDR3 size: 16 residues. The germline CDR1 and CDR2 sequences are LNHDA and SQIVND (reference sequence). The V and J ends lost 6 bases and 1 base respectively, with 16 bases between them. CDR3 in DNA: TGTGCCAGTAGCCCCACGGGGATCGAGAGCAATCAGCCCCAGCATTTT. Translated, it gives CASSPTGIESNQPQHF. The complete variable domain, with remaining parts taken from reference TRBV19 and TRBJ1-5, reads DGGITQSPKYLFRKEGQNVTLSCEQNLNHDAMYWYRQDPGQGLRLIYYSQIVNDFQKGDIAEGYSVSREKKESFPLTVTSAQKNPTAFYLCASSPTGIESNQPQHFGDGTRLSIL.

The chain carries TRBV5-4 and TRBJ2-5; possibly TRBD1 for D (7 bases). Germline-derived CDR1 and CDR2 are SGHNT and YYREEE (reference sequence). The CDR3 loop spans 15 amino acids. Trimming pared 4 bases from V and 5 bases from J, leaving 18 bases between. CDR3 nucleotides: TGTGCCAGCAGCCCGGGGTCAGGGGGGTGGGAGACCCAGTACTTC. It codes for CASSPGSGGWETQYF.